The rows below give T cell receptor beta chains drawn from one sample of a study of blood T cell repertoires in COVID-19. Method: immunoSEQ multiplex PCR; TCRdb's copy keeps in-frame clones and lacks some. The table has about 160,000 clones, about four fifths seen once. Sample: peripheral blood. The source is a woman at least 80 years old with active or convalescent COVID-19. CDR3s include the opening cysteine and the closing phenylalanine or tryptophan. D genes are given only for firm matches. Part of the rows lack a size; the others show once, few, many or a class for expanded clones.

CASSPTTNTGELFF TGCGCCAGCAGCCCTACTACCAACACCGGGGAGCTGTTTTTT . . TRBJ2-2 TRBV5-1
CASSIDGGTSGANVLTF TGTGCCAGCAGCATCGACGGGGGTACCTCTGGGGCCAACGTCCTGACTTTC . . TRBJ2-6 TRBV5-4
CASSLRLGLAGDARIGELFF TGTGCCAGCAGCCTGCGGTTAGGGCTAGCGGGAGATGCTCGTATCGGGGAGCTGTTTTTT . TRBD2 TRBJ2-2 TRBV3-1/TRBV3-2
CASSQVSGNTIYF TGTGCCAGTAGTCAGGTTTCAGGAAACACCATATATTTT . . TRBJ1-3 TRBV19
CASSQNRGTEAFF TGCGCCAGCAGCCAAAACAGGGGCACTGAAGCTTTCTTT . TRBD1 TRBJ1-1 TRBV5-1
CASRFTRDLDQPQHF TGTGCCAGCAGGTTTACAAGGGACTTGGATCAGCCCCAGCATTTT . . TRBJ1-5 TRBV6-5
CASRKPQGRYMNTEAFF TGTGCCAGCAGGAAACCCCAGGGGCGGTACATGAACACTGAAGCTTTCTTT . . TRBJ1-1 TRBV28
CASRGGGQGNNYGYTF TGTGCCAGCAGAGGTGGGGGCCAGGGGAATAACTATGGCTACACCTTC . . TRBJ1-2 TRBV28
CASSFQGAYEQYF TGTGCCAGCAGTTTTCAGGGGGCCTACGAGCAGTACTTC once TRBD1 TRBJ2-7 TRBV28
CASSLAAIRSSYNEQFF TGTGCCAGCAGCTTGGCAGCAATTCGGAGCTCCTACAATGAGCAGTTCTTC . . TRBJ2-1 TRBV5-5
CASSLVASSSGNTIYF TGTGCCAGCAGCTTAGTTGCGAGTTCGTCTGGAAACACCATATATTTT . . TRBJ1-3 TRBV7-9
CASSELGSGSSSDTQYF TGTGCCAGCAGTGAATTAGGGAGCGGGAGTTCGTCAGATACGCAGTATTTT . TRBD2 TRBJ2-3 TRBV25-1
CASSPPGSQSYGYTF TGTGCCAGCAGTCCCCCAGGGTCTCAGTCCTATGGCTACACCTTC . . TRBJ1-2 TRBV28
CASSPGTGGYSPLHF TGTGCCAGCTCACCGGGGACAGGGGGATATTCACCCCTCCACTTT . TRBD1 TRBJ1-6 TRBV18